This TCR beta chain stems from a study of blood T cell repertoires in COVID-19. CDR1 is MNHEY, CDR2 SVGAGI, per germline. CDR3 length equals 15 residues. The V and J ends lost 7 bases and 2 bases respectively, with 15 bases between them. Only in-frame clones appear in the TCRdb table, and some are missing; sequencing was by immunoSEQ multiplex PCR. This sample has about 190,000 clones, with 84% found just once. This TCR came from a human donor in a cohort sampled during active COVID-19. Sequenced material: peripheral blood. The rearrangement joins TRBV6-5 to TRBJ2-1; D possibly corresponds to TRBD2 (6 bases). The CDR3 reads CASIQDYSTYNEQFF. The CDR3 bases are TGTGCCAGCATCCAGGACTACTCGACCTACAATGAGCAGTTCTTC.